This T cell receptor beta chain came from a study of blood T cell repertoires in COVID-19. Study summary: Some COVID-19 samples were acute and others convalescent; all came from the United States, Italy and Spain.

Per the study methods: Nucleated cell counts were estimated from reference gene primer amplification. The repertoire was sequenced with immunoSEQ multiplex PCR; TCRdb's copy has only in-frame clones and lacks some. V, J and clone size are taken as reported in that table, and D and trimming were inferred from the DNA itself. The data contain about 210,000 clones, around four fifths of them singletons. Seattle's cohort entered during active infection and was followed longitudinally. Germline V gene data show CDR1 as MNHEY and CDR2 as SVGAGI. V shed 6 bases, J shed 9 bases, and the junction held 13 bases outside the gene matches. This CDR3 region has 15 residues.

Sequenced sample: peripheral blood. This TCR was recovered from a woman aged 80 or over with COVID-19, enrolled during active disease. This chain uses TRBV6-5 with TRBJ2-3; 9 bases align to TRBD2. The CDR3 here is CASRKNQRGADTQYF. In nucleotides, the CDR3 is TGTGCCAGCAGGAAAAACCAGCGGGGGGCCGACACGCAGTATTTT.